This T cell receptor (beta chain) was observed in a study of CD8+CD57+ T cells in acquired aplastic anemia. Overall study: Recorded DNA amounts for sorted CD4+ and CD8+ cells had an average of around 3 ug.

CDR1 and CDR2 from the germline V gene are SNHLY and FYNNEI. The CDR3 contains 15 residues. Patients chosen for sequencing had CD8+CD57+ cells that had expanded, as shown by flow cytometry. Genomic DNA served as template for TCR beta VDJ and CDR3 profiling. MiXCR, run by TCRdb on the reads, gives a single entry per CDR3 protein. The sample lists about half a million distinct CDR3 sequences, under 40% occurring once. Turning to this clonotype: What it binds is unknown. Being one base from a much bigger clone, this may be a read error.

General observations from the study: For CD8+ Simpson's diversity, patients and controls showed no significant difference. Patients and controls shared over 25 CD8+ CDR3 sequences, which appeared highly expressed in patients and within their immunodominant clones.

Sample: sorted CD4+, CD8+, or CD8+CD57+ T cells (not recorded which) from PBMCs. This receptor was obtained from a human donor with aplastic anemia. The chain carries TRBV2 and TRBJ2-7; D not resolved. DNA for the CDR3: TGTGCCAGTTCAAGATCTCCGAATGATTTCCACGAGCAGTGCTTC. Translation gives CASSRSPNDFHEQCF. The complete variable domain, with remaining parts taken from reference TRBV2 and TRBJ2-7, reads EPEVTQTPSHQVTQMGQEVILRCVPISNHLYFYWYRQILGQKVEFLVSFYNNEISEKSEIFDDQFSVERPDGSNFTLKIRSTKLEDSAMYFCASSRSPNDFHEQCFGPGTRLTVT.